Described below is a single T cell receptor (beta chain) sequence and its context. This record comes from a study of blood T cell repertoires in COVID-19. Study as a whole: The United States, Italy and Spain provided the acute and convalescent COVID-19 samples. The analysed material was cDNA or gDNA that came from T cells, B-cell-depleted T cells, or PBMCs.

Original methodology: How many nucleated cells were present was estimated from reference gene primer amplification. The method was immunoSEQ multiplex PCR; TCRdb's version includes in-frame clones alone and lacks a portion of them. Clonal size and the V and J genes are those of that table, whereas D and trimming came from the DNA. The data show around 160,000 clones, around 90% seen once. The sequenced sample was peripheral blood. The receptor's source is a man aged 18 to 29 with acute or convalescent COVID-19.

CDR3 in amino acids: CASSLALLGGGQDGNTIYF. CDR3 nucleotides: TGCGCCAGCAGCTTGGCCCTCCTTGGGGGGGGGCAGGACGGAAACACCATATATTTT. The chain carries TRBV5-1 and TRBJ1-3; a possible D gene is TRBD1 (6 bases). Between the trimmed V and J ends, which lost 0 bases and 4 bases, there was a span of 23 bases. The CDR3 runs 19 residues. Germline CDR1 reads SGHRS; CDR2 reads YFSETQ.